Below are 13 T cell receptor beta chains sequenced from a single sample in a study of beta chain features in type 1 diabetes. The investigators reverse transcribed all of the isolated RNA, so they sequenced expressed TCRB transcripts. The protocol was immunoSEQ multiplex PCR, while the TCRdb copy is restricted to in-frame clones and leaves out a portion. The top ten clones hold over 0.2% of a sample with about 40,000 clones, roughly 50% of them seen once. The sample was stem cell memory CD4+ T cells from blood. Receptors were obtained from a woman under 40 in good health.

V gene TRBV28 combines with J gene TRBJ2-7, with a tentative D call TRBD2 (6 bases). The V end lost 6 bases, the J end lost 4 bases, and 13 bases lay between the germline ends. Germline lookup yields CDR1 MDHEN and CDR2 SYDVKM. The CDR3 is made up of 13 amino acids. CDR3 residues: CASSPEGRYEQYF. The CDR3 DNA follows: TGTGCCAGCAGCCCTGAGGGGAGGTACGAGCAGTACTTC.

The chain couples TRBV7-2 to TRBJ2-1; 9 nucleotides match TRBD2. The CDR3 totals 18 residues. V lost 5 bases and J lost 3; bases outside the gene matches: 14. From germline, CDR1 is SGHTA and CDR2 FQGNSA. The CDR3 spells CASSDNWLAGRGYNEQFF. The DNA for the CDR3 is TGTGCCAGCAGCGATAATTGGCTAGCGGGAAGAGGCTACAATGAGCAGTTCTTC.

This clone was observed a handful of times. The gene calls are TRBV7-2 and TRBJ2-7, with 8 bases that match TRBD2. This CDR3 spans 16 amino acids. Trimming cost V 2 bases and J 0 bases; bases outside gene matches: 6. CDR1 and CDR2 (germline): SGHTA, FQGNSA. The CDR3 protein is CASSLPGGGASYEQYF. The CDR3 nucleotides are TGTGCCAGCAGCTTACCGGGAGGGGGTGCCTCCTACGAGCAGTACTTC.

This chain connects TRBV18 to TRBJ2-7; D not certain. The CDR3 contains 13 residues. V gave up 0 bases and J gave up 1 base, with 4 bases separating them. Germline V CDR1 and CDR2: KGHSH, LQKENI. The CDR3 sequence is CASSPPSSYEQYF. The CDR3 bases are TGTGCCAGCTCACCACCGAGTTCCTACGAGCAGTACTTC. The whole variable domain, remainder taken from reference TRBV18 and TRBJ2-7, is NAGVMQNPRHLVRRRGQEARLRCSPMKGHSHVYWYRQLPEEGLKFMVYLQKENIIDESGMPKERFSAEFPKEGPSILRIQQVVRGDSAAYFCASSPPSSYEQYFGPGTRLTVT.

This chain links TRBV7-2 with TRBJ2-3, with D possibly matching TRBD1 (5 bases). Trimming left V 2 bases short and J 4 bases short, with 13 bases between. The CDR3 has 15 residues. Germline assignment: CDR1 SGHTA and CDR2 FQGNSA. DNA of the CDR3: TGTGCCAGCAGCTTAATGGGGCTTGGGTCAGATACGCAGTATTTT. It encodes CASSLMGLGSDTQYF.

The V and J genes are TRBV5-4 and TRBJ2-2; the match to TRBD2 covers 10 bases. The CDR3 has 16 amino acids. V trimming: 4 bases; J trimming: 0 bases; junction bases outside the gene matches: 3. The germline V gene has CDR1 SGHNT and CDR2 YYREEE (reference sequence). The CDR3 nucleotides are TGTGCCAGCAGCCGGGGACTAGCGTCGAACACCGGGGAGCTGTTTTTT. It yields the protein CASSRGLASNTGELFF.

Written as DNA, the CDR3 is TGCGCCAGCAGCCAAGTAGAGGGTCCCCCAAAAGAGACCCAGTACTTC. Protein product: CASSQVEGPPKETQYF. The V and J genes are TRBV4-3 and TRBJ2-5; D is perhaps TRBD2 (5 bases). Germline V gene lookup returns CDR1 LGHNA and CDR2 YSLEER. The CDR3 has 16 amino acids. The V gene lost 1 base and the J gene lost 3 bases, with 15 bases spanning the gap.

The J gene is TRBJ1-1, the V gene TRBV7-3; possibly TRBD1 for D (6 bases). This CDR3 is 15 amino acids long. The germline V gene has CDR1 SGHTA and CDR2 FQGTGA. Trimming pared 1 base from V and 6 bases from J, leaving 15 bases between. Written as DNA, the CDR3 is TGTGCCAGCAGCTTAATGGGGGGGCGTAAAGCTGAAGCTTTCTTT. This encodes CASSLMGGRKAEAFF.

This clone was seen only a few times. The CDR3: CASSEGGLDNTQYF. CDR3 DNA: TGTGCCAGCAGTGAAGGGGGCCTAGATAATACGCAGTATTTT. This rearrangement joins TRBV2 to TRBJ2-3; D might be TRBD1 (5 bases). Germline loops: CDR1 SNHLY, CDR2 FYNNEI. Trimming removed 1 base from V and 7 bases from J, with 12 bases in between. The CDR3 spans 14 residues.

The chain is built from TRBV5-1 and TRBJ2-2; 11 bases match TRBD2. V dropped 3 bases and J dropped 5; count of bases not matched to a gene: 3. The germline gives CDR1 SGHRS, CDR2 YFSETQ. The CDR3 extends over 15 amino acids. This CDR3 is CASSSTSGTTGELFF. CDR3 in DNA: TGCGCCAGCAGCTCGACTAGCGGGACGACCGGGGAGCTGTTTTTT.

This clone turned up a few times. The V and J genes are TRBV29-1 and TRBJ2-1, with 9 bases identical to TRBD1. The CDR3 contains 11 residues. Germline values: CDR1 SQVTM, CDR2 ANQGSEA. Germline trimming cut 7 bases from V and 9 bases from J; bases unmatched to any gene: 4. For the CDR3, the DNA is TGCAGCGCACGGACAGGGGTTGAGCAGTTCTTC. Translated, it gives CSARTGVEQFF.

The gene calls are TRBV15 and TRBJ1-2; perhaps TRBD1 as D (5 bases). The germline V gene has CDR1 LNHNV and CDR2 YYDKDF (reference sequence). The CDR3 is 17 amino acids. Trimming took off 0 bases at V and 2 bases at J, with 16 bases between the two ends. CDR3 in amino acids: CATSRDPTDGGNYGYTF. CDR3 in DNA: TGTGCCACCAGCAGAGACCCCACGGATGGGGGGAACTATGGCTACACCTTC.

The chain has TRBV7-2 and TRBJ2-3, with 8 bases matching TRBD1. With V trimmed by 0 bases and J by 9 bases, 11 bases remained unmatched. Germline assignment: CDR1 SGHTA and CDR2 FQGNSA. CDR3 length: 16 residues. The CDR3 bases are TGTGCCAGCAGCTTAGCTGGACAGGGACAAAGGAGAACGCAGTATTTT. Translated: CASSLAGQGQRRTQYF. Drawing the rest from reference TRBV7-2 and TRBJ2-3, the complete variable domain is GAGVSQSPSNKVTEKGKDVELRCDPISGHTALYWYRQSLGQGLEFLIYFQGNSAPDKSGLPSDRFSAERTGGSVSTLTIQRTQQEDSAVYLCASSLAGQGQRRTQYFGPGTRLTVL.